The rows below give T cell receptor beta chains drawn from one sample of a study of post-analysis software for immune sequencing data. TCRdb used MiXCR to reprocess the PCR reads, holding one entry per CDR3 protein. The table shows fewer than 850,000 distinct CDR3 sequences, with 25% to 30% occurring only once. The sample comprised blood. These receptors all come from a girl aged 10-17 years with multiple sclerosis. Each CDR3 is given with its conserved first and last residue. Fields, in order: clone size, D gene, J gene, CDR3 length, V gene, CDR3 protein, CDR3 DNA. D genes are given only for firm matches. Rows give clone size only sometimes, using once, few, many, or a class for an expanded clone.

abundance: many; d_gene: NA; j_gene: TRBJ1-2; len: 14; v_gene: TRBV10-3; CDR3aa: CAISGTVTNYGYTF; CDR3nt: TGTGCCATCAGCGGGACGGTCACTAACTATGGCTACACCTTC
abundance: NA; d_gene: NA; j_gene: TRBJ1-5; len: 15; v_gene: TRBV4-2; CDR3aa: CASSQDGESNQPQHF; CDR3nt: TGTGCCAGCAGCCAAGATGGAGAGTCTAATCAGCCCCAGCATTTT
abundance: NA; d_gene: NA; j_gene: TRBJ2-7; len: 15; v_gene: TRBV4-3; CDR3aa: CTSSPGSSAKNEQYF; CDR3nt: TGCACCAGCAGCCCTGGCAGTAGCGCGAAAAACGAGCAGTACTTC
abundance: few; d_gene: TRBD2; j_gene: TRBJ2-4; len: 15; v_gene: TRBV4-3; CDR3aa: CASSQASSGKVIQYF; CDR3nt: TGCGCCAGCAGCCAGGCGTCGAGCGGGAAAGTAATTCAGTACTTC
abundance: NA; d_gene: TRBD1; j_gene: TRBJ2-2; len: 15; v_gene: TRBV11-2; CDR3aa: CASHRRDRNTGELFF; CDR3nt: TGTGCCAGCCATCGCCGGGACAGGAACACCGGGGAGCTGTTTTTT
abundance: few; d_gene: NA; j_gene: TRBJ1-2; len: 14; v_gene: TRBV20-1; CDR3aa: CSAPRQGKGYGYTF; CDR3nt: TGCAGTGCTCCCAGGCAGGGGAAGGGCTATGGCTACACCTTC
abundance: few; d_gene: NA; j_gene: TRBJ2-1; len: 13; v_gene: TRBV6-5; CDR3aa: CASSLDSDNEQFF; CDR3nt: TGTGCCAGCAGCCTCGATTCGGACAATGAGCAGTTCTTC
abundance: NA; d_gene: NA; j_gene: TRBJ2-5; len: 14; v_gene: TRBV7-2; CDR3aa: CASSPPPGGETQYF; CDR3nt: TGTGCCAGCAGCCCCCCTCCCGGTGGAGAGACCCAGTACTTC
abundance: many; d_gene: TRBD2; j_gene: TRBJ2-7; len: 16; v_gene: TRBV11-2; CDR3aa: CASYFRRLADPYEQYF; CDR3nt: TGTGCCAGCTATTTCCGGCGGCTAGCGGATCCCTACGAGCAGTACTTC
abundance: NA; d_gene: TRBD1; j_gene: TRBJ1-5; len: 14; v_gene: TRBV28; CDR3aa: CASSDQGAGQPQHF; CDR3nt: TGTGCCAGCAGTGACCAGGGGGCTGGACAGCCCCAGCATTTT
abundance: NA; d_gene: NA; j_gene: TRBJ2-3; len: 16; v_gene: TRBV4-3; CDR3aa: CASSVGFAGRTDTQYF; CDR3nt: TGCGCCAGCAGCGTAGGGTTCGCGGGGAGGACAGATACGCAGTATTTT
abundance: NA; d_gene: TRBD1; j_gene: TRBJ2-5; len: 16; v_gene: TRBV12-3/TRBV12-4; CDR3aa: CASSLRNRGRIGTQYF; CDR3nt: TGTGCCAGCAGTTTGAGAAACAGGGGGCGAATAGGGACCCAGTACTTC
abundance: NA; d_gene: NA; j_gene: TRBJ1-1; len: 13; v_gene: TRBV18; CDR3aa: CASSDRSNTEAFF; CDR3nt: TGTGCCAGCTCCGATAGAAGTAACACTGAAGCTTTCTTT
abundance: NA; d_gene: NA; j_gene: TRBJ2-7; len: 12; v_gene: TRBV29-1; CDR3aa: CSVEGRGYEQYF; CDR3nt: TGCAGCGTTGAAGGTAGGGGCTACGAGCAGTACTTC
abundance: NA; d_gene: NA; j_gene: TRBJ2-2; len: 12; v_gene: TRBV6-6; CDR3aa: CASRPYTGELFF; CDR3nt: TGTGCCAGCAGGCCGTACACCGGGGAGCTGTTTTTT
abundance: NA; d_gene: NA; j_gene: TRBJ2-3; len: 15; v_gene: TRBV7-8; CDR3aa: CASSLASRTTDTQYF; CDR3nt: TGTGCCAGCAGCTTAGCGTCTCGGACAACAGATACGCAGTATTTT
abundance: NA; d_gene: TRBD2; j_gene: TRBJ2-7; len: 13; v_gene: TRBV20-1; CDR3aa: CGARLAGGYEQYF; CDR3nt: TGCGGTGCTAGACTAGCGGGGGGGTACGAGCAGTACTTC
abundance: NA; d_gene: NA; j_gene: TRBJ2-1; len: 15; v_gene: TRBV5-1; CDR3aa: CASSWTPGGDNEQFF; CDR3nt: TGCGCCAGCAGCTGGACTCCCGGGGGTGACAATGAGCAGTTCTTC
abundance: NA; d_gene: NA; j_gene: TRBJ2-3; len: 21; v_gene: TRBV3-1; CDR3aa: CASSQEAAGGWRGTSTDTQYF; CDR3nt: TGTGCCAGCAGCCAAGAAGCTGCAGGGGGGTGGCGTGGGACTAGCACAGATACGCAGTATTTT
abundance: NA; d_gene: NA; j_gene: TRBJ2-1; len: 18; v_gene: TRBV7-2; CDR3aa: CASSLALAGWSSYNEQFF; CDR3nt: TGTGCCAGCAGCTTAGCCCTGGCGGGATGGAGCTCCTACAATGAGCAGTTCTTC
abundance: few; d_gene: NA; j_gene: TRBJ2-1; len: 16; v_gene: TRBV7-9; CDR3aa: CASSFLGIRSYNEQFF; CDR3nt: TGTGCCAGCAGCTTTCTTGGGATCCGCTCCTACAATGAGCAGTTCTTC
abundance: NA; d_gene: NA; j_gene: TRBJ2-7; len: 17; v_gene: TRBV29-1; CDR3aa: CSVVPMTLTGSPYEQYF; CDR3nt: TGCAGCGTTGTACCCATGACTTTAACAGGGAGCCCCTACGAGCAGTACTTC
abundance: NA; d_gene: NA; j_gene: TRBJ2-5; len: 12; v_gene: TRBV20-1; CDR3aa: CSARARGKTQYF; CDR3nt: TGCAGTGCTAGGGCCCGGGGGAAGACCCAGTACTTC
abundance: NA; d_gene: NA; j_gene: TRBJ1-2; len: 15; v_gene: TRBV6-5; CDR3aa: CASFGVEDVSYGYTF; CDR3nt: TGTGCCAGTTTCGGTGTGGAGGATGTCAGCTATGGCTACACCTTC
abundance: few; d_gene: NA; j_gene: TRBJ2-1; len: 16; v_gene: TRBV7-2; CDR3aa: CASSLVPGYSYNEQFF; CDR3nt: TGTGCCAGCAGCTTAGTTCCAGGGTACTCCTACAATGAGCAGTTCTTC
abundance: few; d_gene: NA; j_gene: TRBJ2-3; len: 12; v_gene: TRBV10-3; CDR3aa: CAIRSREDTQYF; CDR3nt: TGTGCCATCAGATCTAGGGAGGATACGCAGTATTTT
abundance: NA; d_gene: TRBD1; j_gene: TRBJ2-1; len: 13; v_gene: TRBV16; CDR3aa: CASSQWTGNEQFF; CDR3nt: TGTGCCAGCAGCCAATGGACAGGAAATGAGCAGTTCTTC
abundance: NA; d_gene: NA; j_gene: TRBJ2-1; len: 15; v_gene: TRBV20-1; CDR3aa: CSARGASMSYNEQFF; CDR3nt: TGCAGTGCTAGAGGGGCTAGCATGTCCTACAATGAGCAGTTCTTC
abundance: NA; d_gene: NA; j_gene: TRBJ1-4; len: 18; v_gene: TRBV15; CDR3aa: CATSRDLMGKQTNEKLFF; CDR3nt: TGTGCCACCAGCAGAGATCTAATGGGAAAACAAACTAATGAAAAACTGTTTTTT
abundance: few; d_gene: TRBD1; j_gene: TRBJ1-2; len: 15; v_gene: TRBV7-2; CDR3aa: CASSSSGTGYYGYTF; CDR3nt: TGTGCCAGCAGCTCATCCGGGACAGGATACTATGGCTACACCTTC
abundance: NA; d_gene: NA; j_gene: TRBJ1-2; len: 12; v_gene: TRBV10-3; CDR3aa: CATTPQGYGYTF; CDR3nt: TGTGCCACCACACCCCAAGGCTATGGCTACACCTTC
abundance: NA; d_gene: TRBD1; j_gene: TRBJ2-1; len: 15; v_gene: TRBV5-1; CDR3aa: CASSWGDREYNEQFF; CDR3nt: TGCGCCAGCAGCTGGGGGGACAGGGAATACAATGAGCAGTTCTTC
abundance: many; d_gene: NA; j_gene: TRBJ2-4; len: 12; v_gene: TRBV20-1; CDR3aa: CSAAPRIREQYF; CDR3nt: TGCAGTGCTGCGCCAAGGATTAGGGAGCAGTACTTC
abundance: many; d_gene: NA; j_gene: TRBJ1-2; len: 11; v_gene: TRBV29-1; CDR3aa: CGLRVLRGYTF; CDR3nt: TGCGGCCTCAGGGTTCTTCGTGGCTACACCTTC
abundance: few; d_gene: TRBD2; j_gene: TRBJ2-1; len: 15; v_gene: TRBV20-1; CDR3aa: CSARVQTSGVKEQFF; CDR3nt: TGCAGTGCTAGAGTCCAGACTAGCGGCGTGAAGGAGCAGTTCTTC
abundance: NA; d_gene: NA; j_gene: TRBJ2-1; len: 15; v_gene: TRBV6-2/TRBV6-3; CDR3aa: CASREMGPNYNEQFF; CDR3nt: TGTGCCAGCAGGGAAATGGGGCCAAACTACAATGAGCAGTTCTTC
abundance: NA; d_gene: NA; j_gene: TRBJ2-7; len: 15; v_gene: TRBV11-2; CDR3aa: CASSLRTESSYEQYF; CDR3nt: TGTGCCAGCAGCTTAAGAACGGAGAGCTCCTACGAGCAGTACTTC
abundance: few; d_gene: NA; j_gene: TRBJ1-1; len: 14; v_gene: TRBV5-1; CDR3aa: CASSLVFGETEAFF; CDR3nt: TGCGCCAGCAGCTTGGTTTTTGGGGAGACTGAAGCTTTCTTT
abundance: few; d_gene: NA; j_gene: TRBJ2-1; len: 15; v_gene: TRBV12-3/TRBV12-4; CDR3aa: CASQRGGGLSNEQFF; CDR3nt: TGTGCCAGCCAAAGGGGGGGGGGTCTAAGTAATGAGCAGTTCTTC
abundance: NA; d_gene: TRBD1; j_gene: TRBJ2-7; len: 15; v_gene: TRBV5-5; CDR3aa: CASSQHRGPTYEQYF; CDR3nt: TGTGCCAGCAGCCAACACAGGGGGCCGACCTACGAGCAGTACTTC